This is a list of T cell receptor beta chains from one sample in a study of cytomegalovirus exposure and HLA in healthy donors. Profiled with immunoSEQ multiplex PCR; TCRdb holds only in-frame clones, not every one. The data hold 100,000 or so clones, with around 72% observed a single time. The sequenced sample was PBMCs. Every receptor here comes from a male donor in good health and CMV-seropositive. Both conserved end residues are part of each CDR3. D genes are given only for firm matches. Expanded clones are given a class, and other clones once, few, many or no size at all.

length: 15; size: -; D: -; V: TRBV6-5; J: TRBJ1-2; CDR3: CASTFSRELLYGYTF; DNA: TGTGCCAGCACATTTTCCCGGGAACTTCTCTATGGCTACACCTTC
length: 14; size: -; D: -; V: TRBV12-5; J: TRBJ2-7; CDR3: CASGQGLGPYEQYF; DNA: TGTGCTAGTGGACAAGGCCTAGGCCCTTACGAGCAGTACTTC
length: 15; size: -; D: -; V: TRBV28; J: TRBJ1-5; CDR3: CASSLPGPSNQPQHF; DNA: TGTGCCAGCAGTTTACCAGGCCCTAGCAATCAGCCCCAGCATTTT
length: 15; size: -; D: TRBD1; V: TRBV5-1; J: TRBJ1-1; CDR3: CASSSGRTGNTEAFF; DNA: TGCGCCAGCAGCTCTGGGAGGACAGGGAACACTGAAGCTTTCTTT
length: 17; size: -; D: -; V: TRBV10-3; J: TRBJ1-1; CDR3: CAISESGWGQRSTEAFF; DNA: TGTGCCATCAGTGAGTCGGGGTGGGGGCAAAGGAGCACTGAAGCTTTCTTT
length: 15; size: -; D: -; V: TRBV6-1; J: TRBJ2-3; CDR3: CASRNDRVRTDTQYF; DNA: TGTGCCAGCAGGAACGACCGGGTGAGGACAGATACGCAGTATTTT
length: 15; size: -; D: TRBD2; V: TRBV4-1; J: TRBJ2-7; CDR3: CASSPAGLSSYEQYF; DNA: TGCGCCAGCAGCCCAGCGGGGCTCAGCTCCTACGAGCAGTACTTC
length: 16; size: -; D: TRBD2; V: TRBV7-9; J: TRBJ2-7; CDR3: CASSSKLAGSSYEQYF; DNA: TGTGCCAGCAGTTCTAAACTAGCGGGGAGCTCCTACGAGCAGTACTTC
length: 14; size: -; D: -; V: TRBV30; J: TRBJ2-7; CDR3: CAWRIKGRVFEQYF; DNA: TGTGCCTGGAGAATCAAGGGCAGGGTCTTCGAGCAGTACTTC
length: 14; size: few; D: -; V: TRBV28; J: TRBJ1-1; CDR3: CASSFRAAGTEAFF; DNA: TGTGCCAGCAGTTTCAGGGCTGCCGGCACTGAAGCTTTCTTT
length: 15; size: -; D: TRBD2; V: TRBV2; J: TRBJ2-7; CDR3: CASSGPIAGGYEQYF; DNA: TGTGCCAGCAGTGGCCCGATCGCGGGGGGATACGAGCAGTACTTC
length: 16; size: -; D: -; V: TRBV11-3; J: TRBJ2-7; CDR3: CASNSIGQGSSYEQYF; DNA: TGTGCCAGCAACTCCATCGGGCAGGGAAGCTCCTACGAGCAGTACTTC
length: 13; size: -; D: TRBD1; V: TRBV5-4; J: TRBJ1-2; CDR3: CASRAGTGDGHTF; DNA: TGTGCCAGCAGGGCAGGGACAGGGGATGGCCACACCTTC
length: 15; size: -; D: TRBD2; V: TRBV7-2; J: TRBJ2-2; CDR3: CASSLGGGPGGELFF; DNA: TGTGCCAGCAGCTTAGGGGGGGGTCCGGGCGGGGAGCTGTTTTTT
length: 17; size: once; D: -; V: TRBV5-5; J: TRBJ1-4; CDR3: CASSFIRPSRGNEKLFF; DNA: TGTGCCAGCAGCTTTATCCGACCCTCAAGGGGGAATGAAAAACTGTTTTTT
length: 15; size: -; D: -; V: TRBV11-2; J: TRBJ1-1; CDR3: CASSSILTRDSKAFF; DNA: TGTGCCAGCAGCTCGATCCTTACTAGGGATTCCAAAGCTTTCTTT
length: 16; size: -; D: TRBD1; V: TRBV5-1; J: TRBJ1-2; CDR3: CASSLGGQGEDYGYTF; DNA: TGCGCCAGCAGCTTGGGGGGACAGGGAGAGGACTATGGCTACACCTTC
length: 14; size: -; D: -; V: TRBV2; J: TRBJ1-6; CDR3: CASSEEGINSPLHF; DNA: TGTGCCAGCAGTGAAGAGGGGATCAATTCACCCCTCCACTTT
length: 16; size: -; D: TRBD1; V: TRBV13; J: TRBJ2-2; CDR3: CASSSRDRGSTGELFF; DNA: TGTGCCAGCAGCTCCAGGGACAGGGGTTCTACCGGGGAGCTGTTTTTT
length: 13; size: many; D: -; V: TRBV4-2; J: TRBJ2-7; CDR3: CASSHSPTYEQYF; DNA: TGTGCCAGCAGCCACTCTCCCACTTACGAGCAGTACTTC
length: 16; size: -; D: -; V: TRBV14; J: TRBJ2-7; CDR3: CASSQGGGGRSYEQYF; DNA: TGTGCCAGCAGCCAGGGAGGAGGCGGCCGAAGTTACGAGCAGTACTTC
length: 14; size: -; D: -; V: TRBV28; J: TRBJ2-3; CDR3: CASLRSGFTDTQYF; DNA: TGTGCCAGTCTTCGGTCAGGCTTCACAGATACGCAGTATTTT
length: 15; size: -; D: TRBD1; V: TRBV5-1; J: TRBJ2-2; CDR3: CASRRTGANTGELFF; DNA: TGCGCCAGCAGGCGGACAGGGGCCAACACCGGGGAGCTGTTTTTT
length: 13; size: -; D: TRBD1; V: TRBV5-6; J: TRBJ2-5; CDR3: CASSLGGWETQYF; DNA: TGTGCCAGCAGCTTAGGGGGCTGGGAGACCCAGTACTTC
length: 14; size: many; D: -; V: TRBV6-5; J: TRBJ1-5; CDR3: CASGDSYSNQPQHF; DNA: TGTGCCAGCGGAGACAGTTATAGCAATCAGCCCCAGCATTTT
length: 14; size: -; D: TRBD1; V: TRBV14; J: TRBJ1-4; CDR3: CASSPTGVSEKLFF; DNA: TGTGCCAGCAGCCCTACAGGGGTAAGTGAAAAACTGTTTTTT
length: 16; size: -; D: TRBD2; V: TRBV2; J: TRBJ2-5; CDR3: CASAKGTSGGRETQYF; DNA: TGTGCCAGCGCGAAGGGGACTAGCGGGGGGCGGGAGACCCAGTACTTC
length: 14; size: -; D: TRBD1; V: TRBV7-2; J: TRBJ2-7; CDR3: CASSHGDRDNEQYF; DNA: TGTGCCAGCAGCCACGGGGACAGGGATAACGAGCAGTACTTC
length: 17; size: once; D: TRBD2; V: TRBV19; J: TRBJ2-3; CDR3: CASTNPPSGGSTDTQYF; DNA: TGTGCCAGTACCAATCCCCCTAGCGGGGGTTCCACAGATACGCAGTATTTT
length: 13; size: -; D: -; V: TRBV5-4; J: TRBJ1-4; CDR3: CASSYDRNEKLFF; DNA: TGTGCCAGCAGCTATGACAGAAATGAAAAACTGTTTTTT
length: 14; size: -; D: -; V: TRBV6-5; J: TRBJ2-7; CDR3: CASSYGAGRDEQYF; DNA: TGTGCCAGCAGTTACGGGGCAGGGCGCGACGAGCAGTACTTC
length: 19; size: few; D: TRBD2; V: TRBV27; J: TRBJ2-1; CDR3: CASSSRLAGSLSSYNEQFF; DNA: TGTGCCAGCAGTTCCCGGCTAGCGGGGTCCCTGAGCTCCTACAATGAGCAGTTCTTC
length: 19; size: -; D: TRBD1; V: TRBV5-6; J: TRBJ1-1; CDR3: CASSLVLEAMGQGNTEAFF; DNA: TGTGCCAGCAGCTTGGTCCTGGAAGCCATGGGACAGGGGAACACTGAAGCTTTCTTT
length: 17; size: -; D: -; V: TRBV4-2; J: TRBJ1-5; CDR3: CASSQPGETNSNQPQHF; DNA: TGTGCCAGCAGCCAACCCGGAGAGACGAATAGCAATCAGCCCCAGCATTTT
length: 13; size: -; D: -; V: TRBV5-6; J: TRBJ2-5; CDR3: CASSLDTVQTQYF; DNA: TGTGCCAGCAGCTTGGACACCGTACAGACCCAGTACTTC
length: 13; size: -; D: -; V: TRBV10-3; J: TRBJ1-1; CDR3: CAISGNGGGEAFF; DNA: TGTGCCATCAGTGGAAACGGAGGAGGTGAAGCTTTCTTT
length: 15; size: -; D: -; V: TRBV7-9; J: TRBJ2-5; CDR3: CASSSQRAGQETQYF; DNA: TGTGCCAGCAGCTCCCAAAGGGCAGGGCAAGAGACCCAGTACTTC
length: 12; size: -; D: -; V: TRBV10-1; J: TRBJ2-3; CDR3: CASSVPSTRSFF; DNA: TGCGCCAGCAGTGTACCCTCCACTCGGAGCTTTTTT
length: 12; size: -; D: -; V: TRBV18; J: TRBJ2-7; CDR3: CASSPQGGEQYF; DNA: TGTGCCAGCTCACCACAGGGAGGCGAGCAGTACTTC
length: 15; size: -; D: -; V: TRBV14; J: TRBJ1-4; CDR3: CASSHIRRGSEKLFF; DNA: TGTGCCAGCAGCCACATTCGGAGGGGATCTGAAAAACTGTTTTTT
length: 15; size: once; D: -; V: TRBV18; J: TRBJ1-1; CDR3: CASSPLELRDTEAFF; DNA: TGTGCCAGCTCACCGTTGGAGTTGAGGGACACTGAAGCTTTCTTT
length: 11; size: -; D: -; V: TRBV28; J: TRBJ1-3; CDR3: CASSLPDTIYF; DNA: TGTGCCAGCAGTTTACCTGACACCATATATTTT
length: 13; size: once; D: -; V: TRBV5-6; J: TRBJ2-5; CDR3: CASSFRVQETQYF; DNA: TGTGCCAGCAGCTTTCGGGTCCAAGAGACCCAGTACTTC
length: 13; size: -; D: TRBD1; V: TRBV19; J: TRBJ2-1; CDR3: CASRRQGGNEQFF; DNA: TGTGCCAGTCGCAGACAGGGGGGGAATGAGCAGTTCTTC
length: 16; size: -; D: -; V: TRBV5-1; J: TRBJ1-1; CDR3: CASSPGVGTGNTEAFF; DNA: TGCGCCAGCTCGCCAGGGGTGGGTACTGGGAACACTGAAGCTTTCTTT
length: 14; size: once; D: -; V: TRBV9; J: TRBJ2-7; CDR3: CASSVGAGSYEQYF; DNA: TGTGCCAGCAGCGTAGGTGCCGGGTCCTACGAGCAGTACTTC
length: 15; size: -; D: -; V: TRBV5-1; J: TRBJ2-7; CDR3: CASSLAGSLVGEQYF; DNA: TGCGCCAGCAGCTTGGCTGGGAGTCTTGTGGGCGAGCAGTACTTC
length: 15; size: -; D: -; V: TRBV7-9; J: TRBJ2-7; CDR3: CASSSLWVEGYEQYF; DNA: TGTGCCAGCAGCTCACTTTGGGTGGAGGGCTACGAGCAGTACTTC
length: 15; size: -; D: -; V: TRBV25-1; J: TRBJ1-1; CDR3: CASSEYGLGGTEAFF; DNA: TGTGCCAGCAGTGAATACGGATTGGGGGGCACTGAAGCTTTCTTT
length: 15; size: -; D: TRBD2; V: TRBV2; J: TRBJ2-3; CDR3: CASRELAGGPDTQYF; DNA: TGTGCCAGCAGGGAACTAGCGGGGGGCCCAGATACGCAGTATTTT
length: 16; size: -; D: TRBD2; V: TRBV12-5; J: TRBJ2-1; CDR3: CASGLVIGGAYNEQFF; DNA: TGTGCTAGTGGTTTGGTAATCGGGGGGGCCTACAATGAGCAGTTCTTC
length: 14; size: -; D: TRBD1; V: TRBV6-5; J: TRBJ1-4; CDR3: CASSYRGRREKLFF; DNA: TGTGCCAGCAGTTACAGGGGGCGACGGGAAAAACTGTTTTTT